The 7 T cell receptor beta chains listed next were all sequenced from one sample in a study of blood T cell repertoires in COVID-19. The assay was immunoSEQ multiplex PCR, and TCRdb's table has in-frame clones only and misses some. The sample gives about 64,000 clones, approximately 91% of which show up once; roughly 3.5% is in the top ten. The sequenced material came from peripheral blood. Every receptor here comes from a man in his 70s with acute or convalescent COVID-19.

The chain combines TRBV27 with TRBJ2-7; D is perhaps TRBD2 (5 bases). The V gene's germline CDR1 is MNHEY and CDR2 SMNVEV (reference sequence). V was pared by 8 bases and J by 3 bases, with 8 bases between. The CDR3 has 11 amino acids. CDR3: CASVRGYEQYF. DNA of the CDR3: TGTGCCAGCGTACGGGGCTACGAGCAGTACTTC.

The table lists this clone with a count of one. The V gene is TRBV15, the J gene TRBJ2-1; 8 bases are shared with TRBD2. Germline loops: CDR1 LNHNV, CDR2 YYDKDF (reference sequence). The CDR3 sequence is 16 residues long. V was pared by 0 bases and J by 8 bases, with 9 bases of the junction left unmatched. Written as DNA, the CDR3 is TGTGCCACCAGCAGAGATCTGGCGGGGGGCCCGGATGAGCAGTTCTTC. Translated, it gives CATSRDLAGGPDEQFF.

The chain joins TRBV2 to TRBJ1-5; D might be TRBD1 (6 bases). The CDR3 has 16 residues. V shed 2 bases and J shed 3 bases, with 14 bases lying between them. Germline values: CDR1 SNHLY, CDR2 FYNNEI. The DNA for the CDR3 is TGTGCCAGCAGTGAATTGCAGGGGACGATCAATCAGCCCCAGCATTTT. Protein product: CASSELQGTINQPQHF.

This chain uses TRBV7-2 with TRBJ1-6, with 7 bases aligning to TRBD1. In germline, CDR1 is SGHTA, CDR2 FQGNSA. Unmatched junction bases numbered 8, after V lost 1 base and J lost 8 bases. The CDR3 extends over 16 amino acids. The CDR3 DNA reads as TGTGCCAGCAGCTTAGGAGGGGGCAGGATATATTCACCCCTCCACTTT. Amino acid sequence: CASSLGGGRIYSPLHF.

The J gene is TRBJ2-3, the V gene TRBV27; D is possibly TRBD1 (6 bases). The CDR3 sequence is 15 residues long. Germline V lookup: CDR1 MNHEY, CDR2 SMNVEV (reference sequence). V lost 5 bases and J 7 bases, leaving 19 bases between the germline ends. The CDR3 nucleotides read TGTGCCAGCAGTCCGGACAGTTCCTTTTGGCATACGCAGTATTTT. It is translated as CASSPDSSFWHTQYF.

This sequence joins TRBV5-4 and TRBJ2-5; 9 bases agree with TRBD1. Germline CDR1 SGHNT, CDR2 YYREEE (reference sequence). The trim removed 4 bases at V and 5 bases at J, leaving 6 bases unmatched. This CDR3 is built from 14 residues. The CDR3 reads CASSLGDRAETQYF. The CDR3 region has the DNA TGTGCCAGCAGCCTTGGGGACAGGGCGGAGACCCAGTACTTC.

This chain connects TRBV4-1 to TRBJ2-3; TRBD2 aligns across 10 bases. This CDR3 comprises 15 residues. Losses at the gene ends were 3 bases for V and 0 bases for J; bases not matched to a gene: 0. Germline loops: CDR1 MGHRA, CDR2 YSYEKL. CDR3 region: CASSQGLASTDTQYF. DNA for the CDR3: TGCGCCAGCAGCCAGGGACTAGCGAGCACAGATACGCAGTATTTT.